Below are 20 T cell receptor beta chains sequenced from a single sample in a study of blood T cell repertoires in COVID-19. Sequencing was performed with immunoSEQ multiplex PCR; in TCRdb, only in-frame clones are kept and a portion is missing. The table lists approximately 170,000 clones, 80% to 90% of them singletons. Sample: peripheral blood. The receptors were gathered from a man between 45 and 60 years old with active or convalescent COVID-19.

The chain has TRBV19 and TRBJ1-5; D unclear. With 4 bases removed from V and 10 bases from J, the gap between germline ends came to 8 bases. The V gene's germline CDR1 is LNHDA and CDR2 SQIVND (reference sequence). The CDR3 is made up of 11 amino acids. The CDR3 region has the DNA TGTGCCAGTAGTAACACTAAACCCCAGCATTTT. Translation: CASSNTKPQHF. The whole variable domain, filled in from reference TRBV19 and TRBJ1-5, reads DGGITQSPKYLFRKEGQNVTLSCEQNLNHDAMYWYRQDPGQGLRLIYYSQIVNDFQKGDIAEGYSVSREKKESFPLTVTSAQKNPTAFYLCASSNTKPQHFGDGTRLSIL.

V usage is TRBV11-2 and J usage is TRBJ1-2, with 8 bases aligning to TRBD1. V shed 3 bases and J 4 bases; nucleotides not matched to a gene: 4. From germline, CDR1 is SGHAT and CDR2 FQNNGV. The CDR3 runs 14 residues. CDR3 region: CASSLTGEGYGYTF. The CDR3 DNA follows: TGTGCCAGCAGCTTGACAGGGGAAGGCTATGGCTACACCTTC. Combining the CDR3 with reference TRBV11-2 and TRBJ1-2 gives the whole variable domain EAGVAQSPRYKIIEKRQSVAFWCNPISGHATLYWYQQILGQGPKLLIQFQNNGVVDDSQLPKDRFSAERLKGVDSTLKIQPAKLEDSAVYLCASSLTGEGYGYTFGSGTRLTVV.

The V gene is TRBV7-9, the J gene TRBJ2-7; 8 bases fit TRBD1. Germline V gives CDR1 SEHNR, CDR2 FQNEAQ (reference sequence). The CDR3 is 14 amino acids. After removal of 5 bases from V and 5 bases from J, the junction contained 8 bases not matched to a gene. CDR3 loop: CASSAKTGVDEQYF. In nucleotides, the CDR3 is TGTGCCAGCAGCGCAAAGACAGGGGTTGACGAGCAGTACTTC.

V gene TRBV6-2 or TRBV6-3 combines with J gene TRBJ2-2; no firm D call. The CDR3 totals 16 residues. V was cut by 0 bases and J by 0 bases, with 8 bases left in between. Germline-derived CDR1 and CDR2 are MNHEY and SVGEGT. The CDR3 DNA sequence: TGTGCCAGCAGTTACTCGGCAGGTTCGAACACCGGGGAGCTGTTTTTT. Translated, it gives CASSYSAGSNTGELFF.

CDR3: CASREGQGGKNIQYF. CDR3 in DNA: TGTGCCAGCAGAGAGGGACAGGGAGGCAAAAACATTCAGTACTTC. J is TRBJ2-4 and V is TRBV6-5; 9 bases fit TRBD1. V shed 6 bases and J 3 bases; nucleotides not matched to a gene: 6. CDR3 size: 15 residues. Germline V gene data show CDR1 as MNHEY and CDR2 as SVGAGI.

A single count supports this clone. The rearrangement links TRBV19 to TRBJ2-1; TRBD1 agrees at 7 bases. This CDR3 contains 14 residues. From germline, CDR1 is LNHDA and CDR2 SQIVND (reference sequence). The J segment lost 7 bases and the V segment lost 5 bases, leaving 8 bases of the junction unmatched. The CDR3 nucleotides read TGTGCCAGTAGTGCTACAGGGGTCGGTAATGAGCAGTTCTTC. It specifies CASSATGVGNEQFF.

This clone appeared once. V gene TRBV6-6 combines with J gene TRBJ1-2; D is perhaps TRBD1 (6 bases). The CDR3 is 13 amino acids. V lost 6 bases, J lost 6 bases, and 14 bases lay in between. From germline, CDR1 is MNHNY and CDR2 SVGAGI (reference sequence). CDR3 coding DNA: TGTGCCAGCAGCCCTCGGGGGGGGCATGGCTACACCTTC. This codes for CASSPRGGHGYTF.

There are a few counts of this clone. The chain is built from TRBV6-5 and TRBJ1-1; tentative D call: TRBD1 (5 bases). In germline, CDR1 is MNHEY, CDR2 SVGAGI. This CDR3 contains 15 residues. The V end lost 6 bases, the J end lost 2 bases, and 16 bases lay between the germline ends. CDR3 coding DNA: TGTGCCAGCAGCCCCGAGACAGCCATAAACACTGAAGCTTTCTTT. It is translated as CASSPETAINTEAFF.

The chain has TRBV29-1 and TRBJ2-7; TRBD1 agrees at 8 bases. This CDR3 contains 12 residues. CDR1 is SQVTM and CDR2 is ANQGSEA in the germline V gene. The ends lost 5 bases at V and 7 bases at J; junction bases unmatched: 7. Written as DNA, the CDR3 is TGCAGCGTTACAAGGGACAGGCGGGAGCAGTACTTC. Translated: CSVTRDRREQYF.

The chain links TRBV7-9 to TRBJ2-5, with 7 bases matching TRBD2. Germline V gene data show CDR1 as SEHNR and CDR2 as FQNEAQ (reference sequence). CDR3 size: 14 residues. V was pared by 7 bases and J by 5 bases, with 10 bases of the junction left unmatched. CDR3 region: CASNLGSGLETQYF. In DNA form, the CDR3 reads TGTGCCAGCAACCTCGGTAGCGGGTTGGAGACCCAGTACTTC.

CDR3 DNA: TGCAGCGTTGAGCCGGACAGGGCTGCTGGCTACACCTTC. This encodes CSVEPDRAAGYTF. V is TRBV29-1 and J is TRBJ1-2; 8 bases map to TRBD1. Looked up from germline, CDR1 is SQVTM and CDR2 is ANQGSEA. V was pared by 3 bases and J by 7 bases, with 7 bases of the junction left unmatched. The CDR3 loop spans 13 amino acids.

This sequence joins TRBV5-4 and TRBJ2-3, with D tentatively TRBD2 (5 bases). Germline V gene lookup returns CDR1 SGHNT and CDR2 YYREEE (reference sequence). The CDR3 extends over 14 amino acids. Trimming cost V 0 bases and J 1 base, with 6 bases left between them. The CDR3, as DNA: TGTGCCAGCAGCTTGGGGCGGGGCACAGATACGCAGTATTTT. Amino acid sequence: CASSLGRGTDTQYF.

The chain combines TRBV19 with TRBJ1-2; D may be TRBD1 (6 bases). There are 13 residues in the CDR3. Trimming removed 5 bases at V and 5 bases at J, with 12 bases between. The germline CDR1 and CDR2 sequences are LNHDA and SQIVND (reference sequence). CDR3 in DNA: TGTGCCAGTAGTCCACAGGGAGGGTATGGCTACACCTTC. The encoded protein is CASSPQGGYGYTF.

This clone was picked up a small number of times. The same CDR3 can be traced to other DNA sequences in this sample. The J gene is TRBJ1-2, the V gene TRBV12-3 or TRBV12-4; 8 positions match TRBD1. The V gene end was trimmed by 1 base and the J gene end by 8 bases; junction bases not matched to a gene: 3. This CDR3 is 13 amino acids long. For the CDR3, the DNA is TGTGCCAGCAGTTTAGGGACAGGGTACGGCTACACCTTC. This gives the protein CASSLGTGYGYTF.

The chain is built from TRBV3-1 (or the pseudogene TRBV3-2) and TRBJ2-7; a weak D match, TRBD2 (6 bases). V was shortened by 6 bases and J by 6 bases, with 18 bases between the two germline ends. There are 14 residues in the CDR3. In germline, CDR1 is LGHDT, CDR2 YNNKEL (reference sequence). In DNA form, the CDR3 reads TGTGCCAGCAGGGGCCCGGGACTGGTAGGCGAGCAGTACTTC. Its translation is CASRGPGLVGEQYF.

The rearrangement joins TRBV11-2 to TRBJ2-7, with TRBD1 identical over 9 bases. The trim removed 1 base at V and 3 bases at J, leaving 4 bases unmatched. The CDR3 spans 15 residues. Germline assignment: CDR1 SGHAT and CDR2 FQNNGV. CDR3: CASSLVGTGFYEQYF. The CDR3 DNA sequence: TGTGCCAGCAGCTTAGTAGGGACAGGGTTCTACGAGCAGTACTTC.

This chain links TRBV7-3 with TRBJ2-2; D may be TRBD1 (5 bases). Germline V CDR1 and CDR2: SGHTA, FQGTGA. Between the trimmed V and J ends, which lost 4 bases and 7 bases, there was a span of 16 bases. The CDR3 covers 15 residues. CDR3 region: CASSSLGVRDGELFF. The CDR3 coding sequence is TGTGCCAGCAGCTCCCTAGGAGTCAGGGACGGGGAGCTGTTTTTT.

This clone was observed a handful of times. J is TRBJ2-2 and V is TRBV14; 9 bases are shared with TRBD1. Germline loops: CDR1 SGHDN, CDR2 FVKESK. The J segment lost 4 bases and the V segment lost 8 bases, leaving 5 bases of the junction unmatched. There are 14 residues in the CDR3. CDR3 DNA sequence: TGTGCCAGCCCCGGACAGGGGAGCACCGGGGAGCTGTTTTTT. This gives the protein CASPGQGSTGELFF.

This clone came up once. V gene TRBV6-4 combines with J gene TRBJ2-2, with 12 bases that match TRBD2. V gave up 4 bases and J gave up 3 bases; unmatched junction bases: 0. Germline V CDR1 and CDR2: MRHNA, SNTAGT. This CDR3 comprises 15 residues. CDR3 loop: CASSGLAGDTGELFF. CDR3 sequence (DNA): TGTGCCAGCAGTGGACTAGCGGGGGACACCGGGGAGCTGTTTTTT.

V gene TRBV2 combines with J gene TRBJ1-2; a possible D gene is TRBD1 (5 bases). Trimming removed 6 bases from V and 7 bases from J, with 15 bases in between. The CDR3 totals 13 residues. Germline values: CDR1 SNHLY, CDR2 FYNNEI. CDR3 region: CASRGEARPGYTF. CDR3 DNA sequence: TGTGCCAGCAGAGGGGAAGCCCGCCCTGGCTACACCTTC.